What follows is one T cell receptor beta chain and its context. The length of the CDR3 is 18 residues. Unmatched junction bases numbered 7, after V lost 0 bases and J lost 3 bases. Per germline, CDR1 SGHNT and CDR2 YYREEE (reference sequence). Method: immunoSEQ multiplex PCR; TCRdb's copy keeps in-frame clones and lacks some. This table has about 220,000 clones, roughly 87% appearing once. The data originate from a study of blood T cell repertoires in COVID-19. The chain links TRBV5-4 to TRBJ2-6; 9 bases agree with TRBD1. This clonotype was sampled from a man aged 35-49 years with active or convalescent COVID-19. Sequencing was carried out using peripheral blood. Here the CDR3 reads CASSLAKGQGGGANVLTF. For the CDR3, the DNA is TGTGCCAGCAGCTTGGCGAAGGGACAGGGTGGTGGGGCCAACGTCCTGACTTTC.